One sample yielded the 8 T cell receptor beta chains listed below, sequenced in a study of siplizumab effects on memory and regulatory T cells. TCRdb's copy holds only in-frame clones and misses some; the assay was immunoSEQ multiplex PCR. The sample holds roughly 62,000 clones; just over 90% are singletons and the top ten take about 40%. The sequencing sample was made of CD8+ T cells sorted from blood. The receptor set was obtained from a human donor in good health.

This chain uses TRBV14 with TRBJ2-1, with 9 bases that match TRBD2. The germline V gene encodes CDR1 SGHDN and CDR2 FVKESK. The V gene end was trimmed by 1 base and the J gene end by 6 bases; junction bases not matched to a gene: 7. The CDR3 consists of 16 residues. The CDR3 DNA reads TGTGCCAGCAGCCAAGGGGCGGGAGGGTCGAGCAATGAGCAGTTCTTC. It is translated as CASSQGAGGSSNEQFF.

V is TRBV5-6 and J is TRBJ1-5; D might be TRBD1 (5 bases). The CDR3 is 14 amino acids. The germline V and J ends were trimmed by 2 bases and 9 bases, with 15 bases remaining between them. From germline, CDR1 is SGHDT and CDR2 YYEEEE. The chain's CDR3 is CASSFVQGPRPQHF. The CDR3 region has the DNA TGTGCCAGCAGCTTTGTGCAGGGCCCTAGGCCCCAGCATTTT.

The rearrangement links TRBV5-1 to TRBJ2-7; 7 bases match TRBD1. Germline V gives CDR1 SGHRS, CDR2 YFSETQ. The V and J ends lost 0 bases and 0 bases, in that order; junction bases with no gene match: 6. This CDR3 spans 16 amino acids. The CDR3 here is CASSLAPGQPSYEQYF. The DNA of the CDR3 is TGCGCCAGCAGCTTGGCCCCGGGACAGCCCTCCTACGAGCAGTACTTC. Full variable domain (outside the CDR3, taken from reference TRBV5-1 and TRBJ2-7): KAGVTQTPRYLIKTRGQQVTLSCSPISGHRSVSWYQQTPGQGLQFLFEYFSETQRNKGNFPGRFSGRQFSNSRSEMNVSTLELGDSALYLCASSLAPGQPSYEQYFGPGTRLTVT.

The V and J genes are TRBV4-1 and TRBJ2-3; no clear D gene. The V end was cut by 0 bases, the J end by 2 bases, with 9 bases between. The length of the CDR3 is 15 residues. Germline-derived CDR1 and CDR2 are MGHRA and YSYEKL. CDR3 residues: CASSQDSSTTDTQYF. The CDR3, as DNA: TGCGCCAGCAGCCAAGACTCGTCCACCACAGATACGCAGTATTTT.

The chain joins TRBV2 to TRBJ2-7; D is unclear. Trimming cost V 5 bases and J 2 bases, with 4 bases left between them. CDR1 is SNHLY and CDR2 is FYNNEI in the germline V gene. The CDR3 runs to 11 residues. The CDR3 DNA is TGTGCCAGCAGTAGAACCTACGAGCAGTACTTC. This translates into CASSRTYEQYF.

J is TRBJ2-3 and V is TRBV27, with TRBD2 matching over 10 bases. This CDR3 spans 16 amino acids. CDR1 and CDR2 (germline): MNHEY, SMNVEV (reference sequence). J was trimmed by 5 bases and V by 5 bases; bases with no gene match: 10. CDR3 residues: CASSPGVAGGLDTQYF. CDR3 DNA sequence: TGTGCCAGCAGTCCCGGAGTAGCGGGAGGTTTAGATACGCAGTATTTT.

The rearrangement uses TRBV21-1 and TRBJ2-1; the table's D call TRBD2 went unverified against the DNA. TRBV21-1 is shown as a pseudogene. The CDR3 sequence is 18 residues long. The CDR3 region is CASSLGRGLAREYNEQFF. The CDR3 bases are TGTGCCAGCAGCCTGGGGAGAGGACTTGCGAGAGAATACAATGAGCAGTTCTTC.

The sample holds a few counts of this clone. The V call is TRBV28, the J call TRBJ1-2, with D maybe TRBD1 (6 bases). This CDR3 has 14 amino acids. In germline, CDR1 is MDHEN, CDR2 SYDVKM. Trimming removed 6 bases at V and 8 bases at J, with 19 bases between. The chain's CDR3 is CASSRGQGREGYTF. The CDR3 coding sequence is TGTGCCAGCAGCCGGGGGCAGGGGCGGGAGGGCTACACCTTC.